This entry lists 6 T cell receptor beta chains sequenced from one sample in a study of immune evolution from preneoplasia to lung adenocarcinoma (dated by TCRdb to about 2021). Library preparation employed the immunoSEQ multiplex PCR assay. This immuneACCESS table, as held by TCRdb, lists in-frame sequences with V and J called but not all clones. Of the missing ones, under half trace to an unresolved V gene in checked studies; the others have no known cause. The sample has around 41,000 clones on record, 65% to 80% of them singletons. About 4.7% of the sample is taken by the ten largest. The sequenced sample consisted of FFPE invasive lung adenocarcinoma tissue. Sample cell subset or site, as interpreted from the label and publication: frankly invasive lung adenocarcinoma (ADC). The source is a person in their sixties with lung adenocarcinoma.

The chain links TRBV5-5 to TRBJ2-2, with 10 positions matching TRBD2. The CDR3 loop spans 15 amino acids. Unmatched junction bases numbered 4, after V lost 4 bases and J lost 4 bases. Germline assignment: CDR1 SGHKS and CDR2 YYEKEE (reference sequence). DNA for the CDR3: TGTGCCAGCAGCACAATAGCGGGAGGCACCGGGGAGCTGTTTTTT. As protein: CASSTIAGGTGELFF.

The gene calls are TRBV28 and TRBJ2-3, with 10 nucleotides matching TRBD1. CDR1 is MDHEN and CDR2 is SYDVKM in the germline V gene. V was pared by 10 bases and J by 1 base, with 8 bases of the junction left unmatched. The CDR3 covers 15 residues. CDR3 sequence (DNA): TGTGCCACTATAGACAGGGGGCGCGGCACAGATACGCAGTATTTT. Protein sequence: CATIDRGRGTDTQYF. The full variable domain, completed using reference TRBV28 and TRBJ2-3, is DVKVTQSSRYLVKRTGEKVFLECVQDMDHENMFWYRQDPGLGLRLIYFSYDVKMKEKGDIPEGYSVSREKKERFSLILESASTNQTSMYLCATIDRGRGTDTQYFGPGTRLTVL.

The chain carries TRBV7-2 and TRBJ1-4; D uncertain. CDR1 and CDR2 from the germline V gene are SGHTA and FQGNSA. This CDR3 has 16 amino acids. Trimming pared 1 base from V and 8 bases from J, leaving 17 bases between. This CDR3 is CASSLDLGISAEKLFF. DNA of the CDR3: TGTGCCAGCAGCTTAGATTTGGGCATCTCGGCGGAAAAACTGTTTTTT.

This clone was picked up a small number of times. The J gene is TRBJ1-4, the V gene TRBV27; TRBD1 agrees at 9 bases. V shed 5 bases, J shed 8 bases, and the junction held 6 bases outside the gene matches. The CDR3 is made up of 14 amino acids. Germline CDR1 and CDR2: MNHEY and SMNVEV (reference sequence). The CDR3 DNA reads TGTGCCAGCAGTCTACAGGGGGCGGGCGAAAAACTGTTTTTT. Translation gives CASSLQGAGEKLFF.

The chain uses TRBV5-1 and TRBJ2-3, with 9 bases matching TRBD1. V gave up 4 bases and J gave up 1 base; unmatched junction bases: 10. This CDR3 spans 17 amino acids. The germline gives CDR1 SGHRS, CDR2 YFSETQ. The CDR3 sequence: CASSGGTGLVGTDTQYF. The CDR3 DNA is TGCGCCAGCAGCGGGGGGACAGGGCTGGTGGGCACAGATACGCAGTATTTT.

The V and J genes are TRBV7-2 and TRBJ2-3; D possibly corresponds to TRBD2 (6 bases). CDR3 length: 15 residues. Germline assignment: CDR1 SGHTA and CDR2 FQGNSA. V lost 1 base and J lost 1, with 9 bases in between. This CDR3 reads CASSLVASGTDTQYF. CDR3 nucleotide sequence: TGTGCCAGCAGCTTAGTGGCTAGCGGCACAGATACGCAGTATTTT.